These 24 T cell receptor beta chains originate from one sample sequenced in a study of blood T cells in healthy people across ages. A second PCR of about 7 to 12 cycles used a sample-barcoded 5' primer and a J-beta primer mix. Via MiXCR, TCRdb re-called the 5' RACE reads, giving one row per CDR3 protein. Of 650,000 to 800,000 distinct CDR3 sequences in the sample, around 45% were seen once. The sample comprised blood. These receptors originate from a man between 60 and 70 years old in good health.

V usage is TRBV7-2 and J usage is TRBJ1-5, with 11 bases that match TRBD1. Germline loops: CDR1 SGHTA, CDR2 FQGNSA. The CDR3 loop spans 15 amino acids. V gave up 4 bases and J gave up 7 bases; unmatched junction bases: 6. The CDR3 DNA reads TGTGCCAGCAGCTGGACAGGGGGCGCGGGGCAGCCCCAGCATTTT. Its translation is CASSWTGGAGQPQHF.

In regard to this clonotype: Mismatch with germline at one junction end may stem from a read error. The chain recombines TRBV13 with TRBJ2-7, with 12 positions matching TRBD1. The CDR3 contains 16 residues. CDR1 PRHDT and CDR2 FYEKMQ come from the germline V gene (reference sequence). CDR3 protein: CASSRSGTGGSDEQYF. The CDR3 bases are TGTGCCAGCAGCCGGTCCGGGACAGGGGGCTCCGACGAGCAGTACTTC.

The chain is built from TRBV15 and TRBJ2-3; D is uncertain. The CDR3 has 12 residues. V was clipped by 5 bases and J by 5 bases, with 8 bases between them. In germline, CDR1 is LNHNV, CDR2 YYDKDF (reference sequence). CDR3 sequence reads: CATSPQGDTQYF. The CDR3 bases are TGTGCCACCAGCCCCCAAGGAGATACGCAGTATTTT.

The chain combines TRBV29-1 with TRBJ2-1; 9 nucleotides line up with TRBD1. The junction had 4 bases not matched to a gene; V was cut back by 6 bases and J by 1 base. The CDR3 covers 14 residues. CDR1 SQVTM and CDR2 ANQGSEA come from the germline V gene. The CDR3 DNA sequence: TGCAGCGTGGTCGGACAGGGGTCCTACAATGAGCAGTTCTTC. This translates into CSVVGQGSYNEQFF.

The chain recombines TRBV12-3 or TRBV12-4 with TRBJ1-2; the match to TRBD1 covers 7 bases. The trim removed 7 bases at V and 5 bases at J, leaving 16 bases unmatched. The CDR3 totals 16 residues. The CDR3 loop is CASTEQTGQQSYGYTF. The CDR3 coding sequence is TGTGCCAGCACTGAACAAACGGGACAGCAATCTTATGGCTACACCTTC.

The chain links TRBV9 to TRBJ2-1; D call uncertain. The germline V and J ends were trimmed by 4 bases and 9 bases, with 17 bases remaining between them. This CDR3 has 14 amino acids. Germline lookup yields CDR1 SGDLS and CDR2 YYNGEE. For the CDR3, the DNA is TGTGCCAGCAGCCCCTACGCCCAGGAGAGTGAGCAGTTCTTC. It translates to CASSPYAQESEQFF.

This clonotype was seen only once. The V gene is TRBV6-6, the J gene TRBJ2-5; D possibly matches TRBD1 or TRBD2 (5 bases each). This CDR3 contains 13 residues. Germline V gene sequence: CDR1 MNHNY, CDR2 SVGAGI (reference sequence). The germline V and J ends were trimmed by 2 bases and 5 bases, with 9 bases remaining between them. CDR3 residues: CASSYNWGETQYF. The CDR3 bases are TGTGCCAGCAGTTACAACTGGGGGGAGACCCAGTACTTC.

V is TRBV30 and J is TRBJ2-5; 8 bases are a match to TRBD1. CDR1 GTSNPN and CDR2 SVGIG come from the germline V gene (reference sequence). V trimming: 7 bases; J trimming: 0 bases; junction bases outside the gene matches: 10. CDR3 size: 15 residues. CDR3 sequence: CASTPGQADQETQYF. The CDR3 DNA follows: TGTGCCTCAACTCCGGGACAGGCGGACCAAGAGACCCAGTACTTC.

This clonotype occurred a few times. This sequence joins TRBV6-2 or TRBV6-3 and TRBJ2-4, with TRBD2 matching 8 bases. Germline V lookup: CDR1 MNHEY, CDR2 SVGEGT. V lost 5 bases to trimming and J lost 5 bases; unmatched junction nucleotides: 5. This CDR3 is built from 14 residues. The CDR3, as DNA: TGTGCCAGCAGTGAGACTAGCGTCCAAAACATTCAGTACTTC. Translating gives CASSETSVQNIQYF.

The chain combines TRBV12-3 or TRBV12-4 with TRBJ2-1; TRBD1 matches at 7 bases. V shed 3 bases, J shed 5 bases, and the junction held 4 bases outside the gene matches. The CDR3 is made up of 14 amino acids. The CDR3 loop reads CASSLRGRHNEQFF. The DNA of the CDR3 is TGTGCCAGCAGTTTGAGGGGGCGCCACAATGAGCAGTTCTTC.

This chain uses TRBV27 with TRBJ2-7; D might be TRBD1 (6 bases). This CDR3 is 17 amino acids long. Germline assignment: CDR1 MNHEY and CDR2 SMNVEV (reference sequence). Trimming left V 5 bases short and J 2 bases short, with 22 bases between. In nucleotides, the CDR3 is TGTGCCAGCAGTAGCCTTATTTGGGACACCTCTACCTACGAGCAGTACTTC. It encodes CASSSLIWDTSTYEQYF.

This clonotype was counted at least ten times. This could be a read error, since a much larger clone is one nucleotide away. V usage is TRBV7-2 and J usage is TRBJ2-5, with D possibly TRBD2 on 6 matching bases. Germline assignment: CDR1 SGHTA and CDR2 FQGNSA. V dropped 5 bases and J dropped 3 bases, with 13 bases sitting between them. The CDR3 totals 14 residues. CDR3 sequence reads: CASSVRRGEETQYF. In DNA, the CDR3 is TGTGCCAGCAGCGTTCGGCGGGGTGAAGAGACCCAGTACTTC.

This chain uses TRBV27 with TRBJ2-5; 9 bases line up with TRBD1. Germline values: CDR1 MNHEY, CDR2 SMNVEV (reference sequence). Trimming removed 6 bases from V and 5 bases from J; junction bases left unmatched: 10. This CDR3 has 15 amino acids. CDR3 loop: CASSEGQGDWETQYF. CDR3 DNA sequence: TGTGCCAGCAGCGAGGGACAGGGCGATTGGGAGACCCAGTACTTC.

The chain is built from TRBV28 and TRBJ2-3; TRBD2 agrees at 9 bases. V trimming: 9 bases; J trimming: 4 bases; junction bases outside the gene matches: 14. CDR1 is MDHEN and CDR2 is SYDVKM in the germline V gene. The CDR3 runs to 16 residues. CDR3 loop: CASSPHLPSGADTQYF. The CDR3 bases are TGTGCCAGTAGCCCGCACCTCCCTAGCGGGGCAGATACGCAGTATTTT.

V gene TRBV7-9 combines with J gene TRBJ1-3; D not certain. Trimming took off 5 bases at V and 1 base at J, with 9 bases between the two ends. The germline gives CDR1 SEHNR, CDR2 FQNEAQ (reference sequence). This CDR3 has 14 residues. CDR3 in amino acids: CASSRKASGNTIYF. CDR3 DNA sequence: TGTGCCAGCAGCCGGAAAGCATCTGGAAACACCATATATTTT. Full variable domain (outside the CDR3, taken from reference TRBV7-9 and TRBJ1-3): DTGVSQNPRHKITKRGQNVTFRCDPISEHNRLYWYRQTLGQGPEFLTYFQNEAQLEKSRLLSDRFSAERPKGSFSTLEIQRTEQGDSAMYLCASSRKASGNTIYFGEGSWLTVV.

The chain joins TRBV6-5 to TRBJ2-7, with 9 bases matching TRBD2. The CDR3 contains 16 residues. V shed 0 bases, J shed 3 bases, and the junction held 6 bases outside the gene matches. The germline gives CDR1 MNHEY, CDR2 SVGAGI. The CDR3 protein is CASSYSKRGVNYEQYF. CDR3 nucleotide sequence: TGTGCCAGCAGTTACTCGAAGCGGGGGGTAAACTACGAGCAGTACTTC.

This clonotype was seen only a few times. The chain carries TRBV30 and TRBJ2-1; 11 bases are shared with TRBD2. J gave up 10 bases and V 1 base, and 9 bases lay outside the gene matches. The CDR3 is 15 residues long. Per germline, CDR1 GTSNPN and CDR2 SVGIG (reference sequence). This chain's CDR3 is CAWSASTSGTEEQFF. CDR3 nucleotides: TGTGCCTGGAGTGCGTCGACTAGCGGGACAGAGGAGCAGTTCTTC.

The chain combines TRBV20-1 with TRBJ1-1; TRBD1 matches at 12 bases. CDR1 DFQATT and CDR2 SNEGSKA come from the germline V gene (reference sequence). Losses at the gene ends were 0 bases for V and 11 bases for J; bases not matched to a gene: 10. This CDR3 has 15 residues. The DNA of the CDR3 is TGCAGTGCTAGAGATCAGGGACAGGGGGCGCGAGTTGCTTTCTTT. This sequence encodes CSARDQGQGARVAFF.

The V call is TRBV7-2, the J call TRBJ2-4; maybe TRBD1 (5 bases). CDR3 length: 12 amino acids. Per the germline V gene, CDR1 is SGHTA and CDR2 is FQGNSA. V shed 9 bases and J shed 7 bases, with 13 bases lying between them. The DNA of the CDR3 is TGTGCCAGTGCAGGGTCCCCCAACATTCAGTACTTC. Its translation: CASAGSPNIQYF.

The V and J genes are TRBV18 and TRBJ1-6, with D tentatively TRBD1 (5 bases). The CDR3 totals 14 residues. V lost 6 bases, J lost 7 bases, and 13 bases lay in between. Looked up from germline, CDR1 is KGHSH and CDR2 is LQKENI. The CDR3, as DNA: TGTGCCAGCTCCCCTGCAGGGAGCAATTCACCCCTCCACTTT. This gives the protein CASSPAGSNSPLHF.

The gene calls are TRBV6-2 or TRBV6-3 and TRBJ1-1; 7 nucleotides match TRBD1. The CDR3 contains 18 residues. V shed 4 bases and J 5 bases; nucleotides not matched to a gene: 19. The germline V gene encodes CDR1 MNHEY and CDR2 SVGEGT. CDR3 coding DNA: TGTGCCAGCAGTTCCTCAACGGACAGGCTCCGGAGGGGTACTGAAGCTTTCTTT. It specifies CASSSSTDRLRRGTEAFF.

J is TRBJ1-6 and V is TRBV6-5, with D maybe TRBD1 (6 bases). CDR3 length equals 15 residues. V gave up 7 bases and J gave up 0 bases, with 10 bases separating them. The germline CDR1 and CDR2 sequences are MNHEY and SVGAGI. CDR3 amino acids: CASTKGGSYNSPLHF. The CDR3 DNA follows: TGTGCCAGCACCAAGGGGGGCTCCTATAATTCACCCCTCCACTTT.

The V call is TRBV4-3, the J call TRBJ1-1; the D gene is possibly TRBD1 (5 bases). Germline assignment: CDR1 LGHNA and CDR2 YSLEER. This CDR3 has 14 amino acids. Trimming took off 2 bases at V and 2 bases at J, with 9 bases between the two ends. CDR3 loop: CASSQPDSNTEAFF. The CDR3 DNA reads as TGCGCCAGCAGCCAACCCGACAGTAACACTGAAGCTTTCTTT.

The chain combines TRBV4-1 with TRBJ2-1, with TRBD2 matching 13 bases. In germline, CDR1 is MGHRA, CDR2 YSYEKL. The J segment lost 12 bases and the V segment lost 4 bases, leaving 15 bases of the junction unmatched. This CDR3 spans 17 amino acids. The CDR3 region has the DNA TGCGCCAGCAGCCGGGGACTAGCGGGGACCAAATTAAGGATGCAGTTCTTC. It translates to CASSRGLAGTKLRMQFF.